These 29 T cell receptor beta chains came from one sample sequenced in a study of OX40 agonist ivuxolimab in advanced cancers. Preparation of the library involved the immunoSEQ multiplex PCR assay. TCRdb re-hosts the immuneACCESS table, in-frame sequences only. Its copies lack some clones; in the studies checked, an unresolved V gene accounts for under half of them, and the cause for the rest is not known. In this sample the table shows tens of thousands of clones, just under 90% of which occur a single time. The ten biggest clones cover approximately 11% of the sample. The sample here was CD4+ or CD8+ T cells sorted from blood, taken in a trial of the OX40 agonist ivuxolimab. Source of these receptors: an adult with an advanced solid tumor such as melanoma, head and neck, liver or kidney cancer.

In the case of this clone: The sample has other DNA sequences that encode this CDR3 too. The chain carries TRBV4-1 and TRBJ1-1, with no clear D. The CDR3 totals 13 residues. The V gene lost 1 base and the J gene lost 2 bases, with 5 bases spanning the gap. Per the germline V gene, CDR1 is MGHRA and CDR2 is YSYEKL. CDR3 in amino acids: CASSQGGNTEAFF. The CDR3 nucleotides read TGCGCCAGCAGCCAAGGGGGTAACACTGAAGCTTTCTTT.

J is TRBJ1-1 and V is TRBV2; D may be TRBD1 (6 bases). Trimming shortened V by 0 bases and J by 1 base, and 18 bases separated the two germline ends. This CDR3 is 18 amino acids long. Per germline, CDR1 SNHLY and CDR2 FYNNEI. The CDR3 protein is CASSEARGWGARNTEAFF. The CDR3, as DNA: TGTGCCAGCAGTGAAGCGCGAGGATGGGGGGCAAGGAACACTGAAGCTTTCTTT.

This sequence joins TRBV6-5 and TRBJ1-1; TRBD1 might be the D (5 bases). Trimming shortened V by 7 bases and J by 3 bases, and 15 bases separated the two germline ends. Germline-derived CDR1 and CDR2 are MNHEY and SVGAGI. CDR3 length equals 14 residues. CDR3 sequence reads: CASTKFGRDTEAFF. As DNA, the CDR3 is TGTGCCAGCACCAAGTTTGGCAGGGACACTGAAGCTTTCTTT.

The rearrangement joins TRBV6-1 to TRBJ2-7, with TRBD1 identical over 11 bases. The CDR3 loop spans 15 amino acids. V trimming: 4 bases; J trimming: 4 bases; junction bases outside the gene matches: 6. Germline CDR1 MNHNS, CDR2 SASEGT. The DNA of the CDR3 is TGTGCCAGCAGTGTAAGGGACAGGGGGGCGTACGAGCAGTACTTC. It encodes CASSVRDRGAYEQYF.

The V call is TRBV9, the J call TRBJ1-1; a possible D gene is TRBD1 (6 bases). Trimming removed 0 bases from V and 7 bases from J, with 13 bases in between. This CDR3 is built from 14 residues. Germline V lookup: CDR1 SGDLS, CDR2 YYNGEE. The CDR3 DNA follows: TGTGCCAGCAGCGTAGACGGACAGAACGATGAAGCTTTCTTT. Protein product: CASSVDGQNDEAFF.

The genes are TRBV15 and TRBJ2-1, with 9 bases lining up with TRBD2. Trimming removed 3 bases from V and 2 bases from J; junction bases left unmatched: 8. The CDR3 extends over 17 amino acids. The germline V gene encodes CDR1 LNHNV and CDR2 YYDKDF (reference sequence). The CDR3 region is CATSSSISGSPYNEQFF. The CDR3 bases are TGTGCCACCAGCAGCTCCATTAGCGGGAGTCCCTACAATGAGCAGTTCTTC. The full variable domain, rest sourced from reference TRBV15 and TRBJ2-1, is DAMVIQNPRYQVTQFGKPVTLSCSQTLNHNVMYWYQQKSSQAPKLLFHYYDKDFNNEADTPDNFQSRRPNTSFCFLDIRSPGLGDTAMYLCATSSSISGSPYNEQFFGPGTRLTVL.

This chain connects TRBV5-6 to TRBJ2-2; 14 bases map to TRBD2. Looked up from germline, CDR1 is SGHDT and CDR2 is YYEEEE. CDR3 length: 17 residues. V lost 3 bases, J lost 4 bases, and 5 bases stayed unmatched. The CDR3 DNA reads TGTGCCAGCAGCTCGGACGGGACTAGCGGGAGCACCGGGGAGCTGTTTTTT. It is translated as CASSSDGTSGSTGELFF.

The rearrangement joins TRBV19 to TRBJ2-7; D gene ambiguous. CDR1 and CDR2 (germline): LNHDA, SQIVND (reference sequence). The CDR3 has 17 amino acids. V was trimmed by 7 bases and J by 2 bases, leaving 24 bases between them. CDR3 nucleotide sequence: TGTGCCAGTATACTCTCCCCCTCAAGGTCTCTAACCTACGAGCAGTACTTC. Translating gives CASILSPSRSLTYEQYF. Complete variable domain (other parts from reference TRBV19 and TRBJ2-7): DGGITQSPKYLFRKEGQNVTLSCEQNLNHDAMYWYRQDPGQGLRLIYYSQIVNDFQKGDIAEGYSVSREKKESFPLTVTSAQKNPTAFYLCASILSPSRSLTYEQYFGPGTRLTVT.

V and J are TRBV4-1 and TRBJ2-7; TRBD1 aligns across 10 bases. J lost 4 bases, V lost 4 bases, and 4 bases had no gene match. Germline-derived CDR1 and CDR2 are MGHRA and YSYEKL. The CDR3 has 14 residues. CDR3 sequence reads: CASSPRQGAYEQYF. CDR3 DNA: TGCGCCAGCAGCCCCCGACAGGGGGCTTACGAGCAGTACTTC.

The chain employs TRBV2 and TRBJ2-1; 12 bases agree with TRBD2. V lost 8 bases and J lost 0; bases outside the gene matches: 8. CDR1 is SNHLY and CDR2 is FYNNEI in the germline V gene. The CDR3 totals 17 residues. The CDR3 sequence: CASLRLAGDFSYNEQFF. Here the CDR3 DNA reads TGTGCCAGCCTCAGACTAGCGGGAGATTTCTCCTACAATGAGCAGTTCTTC.

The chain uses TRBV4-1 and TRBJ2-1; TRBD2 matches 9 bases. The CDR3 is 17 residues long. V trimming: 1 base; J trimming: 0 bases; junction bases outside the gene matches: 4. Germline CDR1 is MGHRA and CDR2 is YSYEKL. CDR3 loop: CASSQAPSGVSYNEQFF. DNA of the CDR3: TGCGCCAGCAGCCAAGCCCCTAGCGGGGTCTCCTACAATGAGCAGTTCTTC.

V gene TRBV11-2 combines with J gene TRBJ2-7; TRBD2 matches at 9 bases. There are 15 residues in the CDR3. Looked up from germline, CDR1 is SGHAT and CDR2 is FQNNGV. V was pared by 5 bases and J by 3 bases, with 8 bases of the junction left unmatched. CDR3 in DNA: TGTGCCAGCAGCGTCGTTAGCGGGAGCTACTACGAGCAGTACTTC. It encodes CASSVVSGSYYEQYF. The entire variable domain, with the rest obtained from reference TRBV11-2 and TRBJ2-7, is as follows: EAGVAQSPRYKIIEKRQSVAFWCNPISGHATLYWYQQILGQGPKLLIQFQNNGVVDDSQLPKDRFSAERLKGVDSTLKIQPAKLEDSAVYLCASSVVSGSYYEQYFGPGTRLTVT.

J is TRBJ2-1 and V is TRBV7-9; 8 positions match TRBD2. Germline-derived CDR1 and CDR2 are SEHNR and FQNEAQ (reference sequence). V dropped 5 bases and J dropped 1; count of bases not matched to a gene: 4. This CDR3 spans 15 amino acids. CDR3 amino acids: CASSPRLASYNEQFF. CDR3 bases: TGTGCCAGCAGCCCCCGACTAGCGTCCTACAATGAGCAGTTCTTC.

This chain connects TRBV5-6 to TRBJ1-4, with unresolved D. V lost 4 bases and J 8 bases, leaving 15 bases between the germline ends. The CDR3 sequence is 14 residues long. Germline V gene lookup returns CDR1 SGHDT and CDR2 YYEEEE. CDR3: CASSLLMSREKLFF. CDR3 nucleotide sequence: TGTGCCAGCAGCCTACTTATGAGTCGAGAAAAACTGTTTTTT.

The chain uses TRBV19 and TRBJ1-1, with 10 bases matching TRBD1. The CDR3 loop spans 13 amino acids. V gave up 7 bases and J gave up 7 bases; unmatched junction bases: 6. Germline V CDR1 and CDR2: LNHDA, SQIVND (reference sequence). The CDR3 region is CASTQTGGREAFF. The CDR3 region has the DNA TGTGCCAGTACCCAGACAGGGGGCCGTGAAGCTTTCTTT.

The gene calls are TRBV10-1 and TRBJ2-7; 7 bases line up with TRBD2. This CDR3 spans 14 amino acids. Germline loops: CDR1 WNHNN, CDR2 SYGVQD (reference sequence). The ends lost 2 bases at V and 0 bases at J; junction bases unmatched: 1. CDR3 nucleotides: TGCGCCAGCAGTGAGGGCGGGAGCTCCTACGAGCAGTACTTC. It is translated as CASSEGGSSYEQYF.

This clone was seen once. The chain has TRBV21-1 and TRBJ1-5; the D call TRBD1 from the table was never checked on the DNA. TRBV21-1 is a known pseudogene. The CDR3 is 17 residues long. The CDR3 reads CASSKEGWTHQKTLQHF. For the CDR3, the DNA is TGTGCCAGCAGCAAAGAGGGCTGGACACACCAAAAGACGCTCCAGCATTTT.

The CDR3 nucleotides read TGTGCCAGCTTCACTGGGTCATACGAGCAGTACTTC. Residues: CASFTGSYEQYF. V and J are TRBV28 and TRBJ2-7; unclear D gene. In germline, CDR1 is MDHEN, CDR2 SYDVKM. V dropped 8 bases and J dropped 4 bases, with 12 bases sitting between them. This CDR3 is built from 12 residues.

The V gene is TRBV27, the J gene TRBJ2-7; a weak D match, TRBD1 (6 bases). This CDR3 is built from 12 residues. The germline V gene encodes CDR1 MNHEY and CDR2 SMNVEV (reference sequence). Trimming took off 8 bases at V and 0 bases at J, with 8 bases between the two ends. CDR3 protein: CASGQLSYEQYF. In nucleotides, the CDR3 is TGTGCCAGCGGACAGCTCTCCTACGAGCAGTACTTC.

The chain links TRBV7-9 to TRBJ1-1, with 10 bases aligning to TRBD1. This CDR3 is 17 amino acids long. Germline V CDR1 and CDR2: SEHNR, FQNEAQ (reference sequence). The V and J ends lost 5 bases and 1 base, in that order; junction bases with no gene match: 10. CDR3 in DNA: TGTGCCAGCAGCAGTATCGACAGGGGGCTTCGGAACACTGAAGCTTTCTTT. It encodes CASSSIDRGLRNTEAFF.

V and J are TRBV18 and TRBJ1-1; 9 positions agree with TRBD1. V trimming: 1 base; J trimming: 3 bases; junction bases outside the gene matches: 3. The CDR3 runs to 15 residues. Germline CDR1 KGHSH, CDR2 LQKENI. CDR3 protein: CASSPRDRADTEAFF. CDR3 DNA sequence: TGTGCCAGCTCACCACGGGACAGGGCTGACACTGAAGCTTTCTTT. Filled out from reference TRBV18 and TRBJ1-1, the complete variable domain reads NAGVMQNPRHLVRRRGQEARLRCSPMKGHSHVYWYRQLPEEGLKFMVYLQKENIIDESGMPKERFSAEFPKEGPSILRIQQVVRGDSAAYFCASSPRDRADTEAFFGQGTRLTVV.

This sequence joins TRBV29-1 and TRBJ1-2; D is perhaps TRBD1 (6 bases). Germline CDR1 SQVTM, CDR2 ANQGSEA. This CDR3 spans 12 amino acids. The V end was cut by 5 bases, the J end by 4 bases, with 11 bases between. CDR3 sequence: CSVPETGYGYTF. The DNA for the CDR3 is TGCAGCGTTCCGGAGACAGGCTATGGCTACACCTTC.

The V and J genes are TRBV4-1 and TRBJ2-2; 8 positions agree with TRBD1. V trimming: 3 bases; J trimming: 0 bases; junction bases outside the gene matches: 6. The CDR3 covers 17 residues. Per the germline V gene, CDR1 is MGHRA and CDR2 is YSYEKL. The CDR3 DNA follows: TGCGCCAGCAGCCACCTCCGGACAGGGACGAACACCGGGGAGCTGTTTTTT. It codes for CASSHLRTGTNTGELFF.

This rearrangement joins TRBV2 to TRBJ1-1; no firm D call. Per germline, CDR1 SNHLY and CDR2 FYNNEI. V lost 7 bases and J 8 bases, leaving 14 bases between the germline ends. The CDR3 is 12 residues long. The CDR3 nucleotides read TGTGCCAGCATAGGTATAGGACTGGAAGCTTTCTTT. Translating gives CASIGIGLEAFF. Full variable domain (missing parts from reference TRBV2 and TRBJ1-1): EPEVTQTPSHQVTQMGQEVILRCVPISNHLYFYWYRQILGQKVEFLVSFYNNEISEKSEIFDDQFSVERPDGSNFTLKIRSTKLEDSAMYFCASIGIGLEAFFGQGTRLTVV.

CDR3 sequence (DNA): TGCGCCAGCAGCTTAGCCGGAAACTCCTACGAGCAGTACTTC. Its protein product is CASSLAGNSYEQYF. V is TRBV5-1 and J is TRBJ2-5; D gene uncertain. The J call may be in error: the DNA end matches TRBJ2-7 better. Germline V gene data show CDR1 as SGHRS and CDR2 as YFSETQ. The CDR3 contains 14 residues.

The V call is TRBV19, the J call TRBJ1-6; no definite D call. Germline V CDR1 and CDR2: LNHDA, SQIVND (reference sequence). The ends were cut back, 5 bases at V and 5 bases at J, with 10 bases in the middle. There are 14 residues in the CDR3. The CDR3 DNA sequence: TGTGCCAGTAGTTCTGACCCAAATAATTCACCCCTCCACTTT. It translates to CASSSDPNNSPLHF.

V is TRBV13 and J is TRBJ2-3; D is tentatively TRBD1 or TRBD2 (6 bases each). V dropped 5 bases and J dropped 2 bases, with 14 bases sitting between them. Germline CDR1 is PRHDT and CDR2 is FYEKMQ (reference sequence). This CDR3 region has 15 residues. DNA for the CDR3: TGTGCCAGCAGCGAAGAGGGGGGACCCACAGATACGCAGTATTTT. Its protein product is CASSEEGGPTDTQYF.

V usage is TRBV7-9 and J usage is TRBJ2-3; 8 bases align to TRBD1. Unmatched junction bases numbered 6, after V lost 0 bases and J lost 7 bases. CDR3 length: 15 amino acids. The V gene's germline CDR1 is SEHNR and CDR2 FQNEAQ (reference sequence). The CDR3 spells CASSLAGQGGHTQYF. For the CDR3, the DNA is TGTGCCAGCAGCTTAGCTGGACAGGGAGGACATACGCAGTATTTT.

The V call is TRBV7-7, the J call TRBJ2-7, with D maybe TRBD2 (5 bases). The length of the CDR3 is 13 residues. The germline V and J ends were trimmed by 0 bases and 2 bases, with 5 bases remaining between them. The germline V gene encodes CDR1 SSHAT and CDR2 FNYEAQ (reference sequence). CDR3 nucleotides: TGTGCCAGCAGCTTAGCCGGGGCCTACGAGCAGTACTTC. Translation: CASSLAGAYEQYF.